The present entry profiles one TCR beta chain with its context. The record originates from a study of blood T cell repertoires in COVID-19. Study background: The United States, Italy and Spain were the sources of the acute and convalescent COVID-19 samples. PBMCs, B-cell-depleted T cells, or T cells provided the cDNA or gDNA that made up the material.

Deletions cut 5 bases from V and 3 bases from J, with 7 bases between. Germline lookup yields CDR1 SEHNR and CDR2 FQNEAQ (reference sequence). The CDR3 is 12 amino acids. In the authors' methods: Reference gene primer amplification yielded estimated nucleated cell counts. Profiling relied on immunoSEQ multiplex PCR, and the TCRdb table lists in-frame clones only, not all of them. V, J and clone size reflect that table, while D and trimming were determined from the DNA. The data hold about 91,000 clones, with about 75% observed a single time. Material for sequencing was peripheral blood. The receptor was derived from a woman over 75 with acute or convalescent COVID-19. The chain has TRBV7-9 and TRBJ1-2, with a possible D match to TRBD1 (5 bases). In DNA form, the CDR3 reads TGTGCCAGCAGCATCAGGGACTATGGCTACACCTTC. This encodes CASSIRDYGYTF.